A selection of T cell receptor beta chains follows, all from one sample in a study of a mutant IDH1 vaccine in newly diagnosed glioma. These TCRs' antigens remain unknown. Here immunoSEQ multiplex PCR was the method, and the copy in TCRdb shows in-frame clones only, minus some. The sample records 50,000 to 60,000 clones, about 91% being singletons. Sequenced material: PBMCs, taken from a glioma patient whose treatment included an IDH1 peptide vaccine. Every receptor here comes from a man aged 50-59 years with glioma. CDR3s include the opening cysteine and the closing phenylalanine or tryptophan.

TRBJ2-7	TRBV5-6	CASSFWLAGAVSYEQYF
TRBJ1-4	TRBV10-3	CAISAATTNEKLFF
TRBJ2-7	TRBV15	CATSRRQGFGGGEYF
TRBJ2-7	TRBV28	CASGKGLYEQYF
TRBJ2-1	TRBV19	CASSMPLSGPRANEQFF
TRBJ2-4	TRBV4-3	CASSQELAGTDIQYF
TRBJ1-5	TRBV7-2	CASSYLGGSGQPQHF
TRBJ1-6	TRBV18	CASSQGAESPLHF
TRBJ2-2	TRBV5-4	CASSLGGRRTGELFF
TRBJ2-7	TRBV7-2	CASSSRGLMSSYEQYF
TRBJ2-7	TRBV28	CASRGQGSGGGQYF
TRBJ2-1	TRBV15	CATSPRDRDVNEQFF
TRBJ2-5	TRBV2	CASSEREGQGGQKTQYF
TRBJ2-7	TRBV5-6	CASSLLTSPEYEQYF
TRBJ2-3	TRBV18	CASSPIQGGSDTQYF
TRBJ1-2	TRBV28	CASRSTTNYGYTF
TRBJ1-5	TRBV28	CASSRRSSNQPQHF
TRBJ1-4	TRBV6-1	CASSEARGGVSEKLFF
TRBJ2-3	TRBV6-5	CASSFLSGASTDTQCF
TRBJ1-5	TRBV6-1	CASSEPGQPQHF